A selection of T cell receptor beta chains follows, all from one sample in a study of T cell responses to AZD1222 COVID-19 vaccine. The protocol was immunoSEQ multiplex PCR, while the TCRdb copy is restricted to in-frame clones and leaves out a portion. Of over 120,000 clones in the sample, around 94% are singletons; the top ten hold roughly 12%. The sequencing used peripheral blood, collected after recovery from COVID-19. These receptors came from an adult who had recovered from COVID-19. The CDR3 runs from the conserved cysteine through the conserved F or W. Fields, in order: J gene, D gene, clone size, V gene, CDR3 protein, CDR3 DNA. The D gene is left open where the match is weak. A row's size may be missing; if present it is once, few, many or a size class.

J: TRBJ2-7; D: .; size: .; V: TRBV6-6; CDR3: CASLRDSSTYEQYF; DNA: TGTGCCAGTTTACGGGACTCTTCCACCTACGAGCAGTACTTC
J: TRBJ2-7; D: .; size: .; V: TRBV19; CDR3: CASSIEAGDYEQYF; DNA: TGTGCCAGTAGTATAGAGGCAGGAGACTACGAGCAGTACTTC
J: TRBJ2-3; D: TRBD2; size: .; V: TRBV7-8; CDR3: CASSLVVGGVDTQYF; DNA: TGTGCCAGCAGCTTAGTGGTGGGAGGGGTAGATACGCAGTATTTT
J: TRBJ1-2; D: TRBD1; size: .; V: TRBV28; CDR3: CASSIQGNYGYTF; DNA: TGTGCCAGCAGCATACAGGGGAACTATGGCTACACCTTC
J: TRBJ1-5; D: TRBD1; size: few; V: TRBV18; CDR3: CASSLRAGTGAYYSNQPQHF; DNA: TGTGCCAGCTCACTACGGGCAGGGACAGGGGCCTATTATAGCAATCAGCCCCAGCATTTT
J: TRBJ2-1; D: TRBD1; size: .; V: TRBV5-4; CDR3: CASSSPGQGVSNEQFF; DNA: TGTGCCAGCAGCTCACCGGGACAGGGTGTTTCGAATGAGCAGTTCTTC
J: TRBJ1-2; D: .; size: .; V: TRBV11-3; CDR3: CASSLNGDGYTF; DNA: TGTGCCAGCAGCCTGAACGGGGATGGCTACACCTTC
J: TRBJ2-1; D: .; size: .; V: TRBV3-1/TRBV3-2; CDR3: CASSQQASLNNEQFF; DNA: TGTGCCAGCAGCCAACAAGCGAGCCTAAACAATGAGCAGTTCTTC
J: TRBJ1-2; D: .; size: .; V: TRBV24-1; CDR3: CATRRNEEGGYTF; DNA: TGTGCCACCAGAAGAAACGAGGAAGGGGGCTACACCTTC
J: TRBJ2-1; D: TRBD2; size: .; V: TRBV13; CDR3: CASSSRRLAGVDEQFF; DNA: TGTGCCAGCAGCTCGCGGCGGCTAGCGGGAGTCGATGAGCAGTTCTTC
J: TRBJ2-5; D: .; size: .; V: TRBV24-1; CDR3: CATSVGRLGMETQYF; DNA: TGTGCCACCAGTGTCGGTCGACTAGGGATGGAGACCCAGTACTTC
J: TRBJ2-2; D: .; size: once; V: TRBV24-1; CDR3: CATSGYLPELFF; DNA: TGTGCCACCAGTGGTTATCTCCCCGAGCTGTTTTTT
J: TRBJ2-7; D: TRBD2; size: .; V: TRBV19; CDR3: CASSLGLAGVDEQYF; DNA: TGTGCCAGTAGTCTGGGACTAGCGGGAGTGGACGAGCAGTACTTC
J: TRBJ2-7; D: TRBD1; size: .; V: TRBV11-2; CDR3: CASSLGTGQGAYEQYF; DNA: TGTGCCAGCAGCTTAGGAACGGGACAGGGAGCCTACGAGCAGTACTTC
J: TRBJ2-1; D: TRBD2; size: .; V: TRBV13; CDR3: CASSFLRTSGRGNYNEQFF; DNA: TGTGCCAGCAGCTTCCTACGGACTAGCGGGAGGGGAAACTACAATGAGCAGTTCTTC
J: TRBJ2-2; D: .; size: .; V: TRBV3-1/TRBV3-2; CDR3: CASSRRSGLNTGELFF; DNA: TGTGCCAGCAGCCGGAGGAGCGGGTTGAACACCGGGGAGCTGTTTTTT
J: TRBJ1-6; D: TRBD1; size: .; V: TRBV27; CDR3: CASSSEPGQGSSPLHF; DNA: TGTGCCAGCAGCTCCGAACCGGGACAGGGAAGTTCACCCCTCCACTTT
J: TRBJ2-3; D: TRBD1; size: .; V: TRBV15; CDR3: CATSTGQGMGADTQYF; DNA: TGTGCCACCAGCACTGGACAGGGAATGGGAGCAGATACGCAGTATTTT
J: TRBJ2-7; D: .; size: .; V: TRBV29-1; CDR3: CSVERTDIYEQYF; DNA: TGCAGCGTTGAGCGGACTGACATTTACGAGCAGTACTTC
J: TRBJ1-6; D: .; size: .; V: TRBV27; CDR3: CASSLVSVNSPLHF; DNA: TGTGCCAGCAGTTTAGTGTCAGTCAATTCACCCCTCCACTTT
J: TRBJ1-5; D: .; size: .; V: TRBV18; CDR3: CASSPKANQPQHF; DNA: TGTGCCAGCTCACCGAAGGCCAATCAGCCCCAGCATTTT
J: TRBJ1-1; D: .; size: .; V: TRBV11-2; CDR3: CASSFRGRVTEAFF; DNA: .
J: TRBJ1-5; D: TRBD1; size: .; V: TRBV7-9; CDR3: CASSLGTGGVGQPQHF; DNA: TGTGCCAGCAGCTTAGGGACAGGGGGGGTAGGTCAGCCCCAGCATTTT
J: TRBJ2-7; D: .; size: .; V: TRBV7-9; CDR3: CASSPWTHYEQYF; DNA: TGTGCCAGCAGCCCCTGGACACACTACGAGCAGTACTTC
J: TRBJ2-7; D: .; size: .; V: TRBV5-5; CDR3: CASSLEAGQGGYEQYF; DNA: TGTGCCAGCAGCTTGGAAGCTGGTCAGGGGGGGTACGAGCAGTACTTC
J: TRBJ1-4; D: .; size: .; V: TRBV19; CDR3: CASSIDLEEKLFF; DNA: TGTGCCAGTAGTATAGATCTAGAGGAAAAACTGTTTTTT
J: TRBJ2-1; D: TRBD2; size: .; V: TRBV7-9; CDR3: CASSLFSGSGDEQFF; DNA: TGTGCCAGCAGCTTATTTAGCGGGAGCGGGGATGAGCAGTTCTTC
J: TRBJ2-7; D: TRBD2; size: .; V: TRBV3-1/TRBV3-2; CDR3: CASSLMTSGRTNEQYF; DNA: TGTGCCAGCAGCCTTATGACTAGCGGGAGGACCAACGAGCAGTACTTC
J: TRBJ1-1; D: TRBD1; size: .; V: TRBV7-3; CDR3: CASSGQGELTEAFF; DNA: TGTGCCAGCAGCGGACAGGGCGAGTTAACTGAAGCTTTCTTT
J: TRBJ2-7; D: .; size: .; V: TRBV7-5; CDR3: CARSLVEGASGPAYEQYF; DNA: TGTGCCAGAAGCTTAGTGGAGGGAGCTAGCGGGCCTGCCTACGAGCAGTACTTC
J: TRBJ1-3; D: .; size: .; V: TRBV28; CDR3: CASSLTNSGNTIYF; DNA: TGTGCCAGCAGCCTGACAAACTCTGGAAACACCATATATTTT
J: TRBJ2-5; D: .; size: .; V: TRBV19; CDR3: CASSLQRQETQYF; DNA: TGTGCCAGTAGCCTGCAGCGCCAAGAGACCCAGTACTTC
J: TRBJ1-1; D: .; size: .; V: TRBV7-9; CDR3: CASSLGRDLPNTEAFF; DNA: TGTGCCAGCAGCTTAGGACGGGACCTACCGAACACTGAAGCTTTCTTT
J: TRBJ2-1; D: TRBD1; size: .; V: TRBV6-5; CDR3: CASSLDRGNEQFF; DNA: TGTGCCAGCAGTTTGGACAGGGGAAATGAGCAGTTCTTC
J: TRBJ1-4; D: .; size: .; V: TRBV12-3/TRBV12-4; CDR3: CASSLSEKLFF; DNA: TGTGCCAGCAGTTTAAGTGAAAAACTGTTTTTT
J: TRBJ1-2; D: .; size: .; V: TRBV30; CDR3: CAWRGYRVRYGYTF; DNA: TGTGCCTGGAGGGGGTACAGGGTACGGTATGGCTACACCTTC
J: TRBJ2-5; D: TRBD1; size: .; V: TRBV5-1; CDR3: CASSLIPPGQAQETQYF; DNA: TGCGCCAGCAGCTTGATCCCGCCGGGACAGGCACAAGAGACCCAGTACTTC
J: TRBJ1-1; D: TRBD1; size: .; V: TRBV2; CDR3: CASSARTGGNTEAFF; DNA: TGTGCCAGCAGTGCCCGGACAGGGGGGAACACTGAAGCTTTCTTT
J: TRBJ1-3; D: .; size: .; V: TRBV28; CDR3: CASSFRPGGYGNTIYF; DNA: TGTGCCAGCAGTTTCCGTCCCGGGGGTTATGGAAACACCATATATTTT
J: TRBJ2-3; D: TRBD1; size: .; V: TRBV6-5; CDR3: CAISQGVDTQYF; DNA: TGTGCCATTAGTCAGGGGGTAGATACGCAGTATTTT
J: TRBJ2-5; D: TRBD1; size: .; V: TRBV5-4; CDR3: CASSASPGTEETQYF; DNA: TGTGCCAGCAGCGCGTCTCCCGGGACAGAAGAGACCCAGTACTTC